This T cell receptor (beta chain) is drawn from a study of T-cell memory formation after mild COVID-19. Study summary: There were largely donor-specific TCR clusters.

About this clonotype: Its matching antigen is unknown.

The germline V and J ends were trimmed by 2 bases and 3 bases, with 13 bases remaining between them. The CDR3 has 16 amino acids. Per germline, CDR1 KGHDR and CDR2 SFDVKD. Study observations and caveats: Pre-infection memory showed some responding clones, and this suggested that cross-reactive memory joined. From day 15 to 85, contracting clones were balanced between CD4 and CD8, whereas later expanders leaned toward CD4+.

The TCR alpha and TCR beta cDNA libraries, bearing sample barcodes and UMIs, were generated by 5'RACE using constant-segment primers. TCRdb recomputed calls from the 5' RACE reads with MiXCR, one row per CDR3 protein. The top ten clones hold around 12% of a sample with 470,000 or so distinct CDR3 sequences, 20% to 25% of them seen once. Specimen: PBMCs or a T cell subset sorted from them (not recorded which). The chain combines TRBV24-1 with TRBJ2-1; a weak D match, TRBD1 (5 bases). The sequence came from an adult woman who had mild COVID-19 (a few samples of this study predate the infection). Cell type and time point are not known. The CDR3 DNA reads as TGTGCCACCAGTGATTCGAGACAGCCTAACTACAATGAGCAGTTCTTC. This sequence encodes CATSDSRQPNYNEQFF.